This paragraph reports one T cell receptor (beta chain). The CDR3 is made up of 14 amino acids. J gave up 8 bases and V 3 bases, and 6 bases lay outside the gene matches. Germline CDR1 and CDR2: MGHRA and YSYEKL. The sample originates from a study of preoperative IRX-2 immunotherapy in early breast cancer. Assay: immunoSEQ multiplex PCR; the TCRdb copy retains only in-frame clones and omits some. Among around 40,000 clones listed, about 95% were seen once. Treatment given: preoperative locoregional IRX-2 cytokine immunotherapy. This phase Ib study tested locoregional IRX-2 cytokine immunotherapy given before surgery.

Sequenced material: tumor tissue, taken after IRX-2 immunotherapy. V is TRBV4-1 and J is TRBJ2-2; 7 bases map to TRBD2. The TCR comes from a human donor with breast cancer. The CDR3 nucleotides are TGCGCCAGCAGCCATAATGCGGGGGTTGGGGAGCTGTTTTTT. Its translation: CASSHNAGVGELFF.